Each of the 27 T cell receptor beta chains below was sequenced from the same sample in a study of response to subunit inactivated influenza vaccine. TCRdb recomputed calls from the RT-PCR reads with MiXCR, one row per CDR3 protein. Altogether 500,000 to 600,000 distinct CDR3 sequences are present, about 14% being singletons, with the ten largest covering approximately 10%. Sequencing was performed on PBMCs from blood, taken 12 days after vaccination. These receptors came from a man aged 45-65 years who received an inactivated influenza vaccine.

This clonotype has just a few counts. CDR3 nucleotides: TGCAGTGCTAACCGAGCCCAGGACAGGGGGCGCACAGATACGCAGTATTTT. This gives the protein CSANRAQDRGRTDTQYF. V is TRBV20-1 and J is TRBJ2-3; TRBD1 aligns across 11 bases. The CDR3 sequence is 17 residues long. The germline V gene has CDR1 DFQATT and CDR2 SNEGSKA (reference sequence). Trimming took 4 bases from V and 1 from J; bases not matched to a gene: 10.

There are a few counts of this clonotype. This sequence joins TRBV6-1 and TRBJ1-1; D unclear. CDR1 is MNHNS and CDR2 is SASEGT in the germline V gene. The CDR3 is made up of 14 amino acids. V was clipped by 5 bases and J by 5 bases, with 15 bases between them. CDR3 sequence reads: CASSPQVEETEAFF. Written as DNA, the CDR3 is TGTGCCAGCAGTCCCCAGGTGGAGGAGACTGAAGCTTTCTTT.

This chain joins TRBV2 and TRBJ1-1, with TRBD1 identical over 7 bases. With V trimmed by 6 bases and J by 10 bases, 5 bases remained unmatched. CDR3 size: 11 residues. Germline V gives CDR1 SNHLY, CDR2 FYNNEI. CDR3 in DNA: TGTGCCAGCAGCCCCCAGGGGGGAGCTTTCTTT. This encodes CASSPQGGAFF.

This sequence joins TRBV6-5 and TRBJ2-7; D could derive from TRBD1 or TRBD2 (5 bases each). The CDR3 extends over 15 amino acids. V lost 0 bases, J lost 2 bases, and 11 bases lay in between. From germline, CDR1 is MNHEY and CDR2 SVGAGI. The CDR3 loop is CASSYSRGNAYEQYF. The CDR3 DNA reads TGTGCCAGCAGTTACTCGAGGGGAAATGCCTACGAGCAGTACTTC.

This clonotype came up many times. The J gene is TRBJ2-4, the V gene TRBV18; the D call may be TRBD1 or TRBD2 (6 bases each). This CDR3 region has 13 residues. Deletions cut 3 bases from V and 8 bases from J, with 11 bases between. Germline CDR1 reads KGHSH; CDR2 reads LQKENI. The chain's CDR3 is CASSPGGADIQYF. In DNA, the CDR3 is TGTGCCAGCTCACCCGGGGGCGCGGACATTCAGTACTTC.

The rearrangement uses TRBV7-9 and TRBJ2-7; 11 bases match TRBD2. Germline V gene data show CDR1 as SEHNR and CDR2 as FQNEAQ (reference sequence). CDR3 length: 16 amino acids. Trimming removed 0 bases from V and 6 bases from J; junction bases left unmatched: 7. The CDR3: CASSLAYSGRAFEQYF. Written as DNA, the CDR3 is TGTGCCAGCAGCTTAGCTTATAGCGGGAGGGCCTTCGAGCAGTACTTC. Filled out from reference TRBV7-9 and TRBJ2-7, the complete variable domain reads DTGVSQNPRHKITKRGQNVTFRCDPISEHNRLYWYRQTLGQGPEFLTYFQNEAQLEKSRLLSDRFSAERPKGSFSTLEIQRTEQGDSAMYLCASSLAYSGRAFEQYFGPGTRLTVT.

This clonotype has only a few counts. The chain is built from TRBV9 and TRBJ2-7; either TRBD1 or TRBD2 may supply D (5 bases each). CDR1 is SGDLS, CDR2 YYNGEE, per germline. The CDR3 loop spans 12 amino acids. Trimming removed 1 base at V and 6 bases at J, with 8 bases between. The CDR3 protein is CASSVRGAEQYF. The CDR3 DNA reads TGTGCCAGCAGCGTAAGAGGGGCCGAGCAGTACTTC. Using reference TRBV9 and TRBJ2-7 for the parts outside the CDR3, the full variable domain is DSGVTQTPKHLITATGQRVTLRCSPRSGDLSVYWYQQSLDQGLQFLIQYYNGEERAKGNILERFSAQQFPDLHSELNLSSLELGDSALYFCASSVRGAEQYFGPGTRLTVT.

This clonotype was seen only a few times. V and J are TRBV4-3 and TRBJ1-5; 10 bases agree with TRBD1. J gave up 9 bases and V 2 bases, and 7 bases lay outside the gene matches. Per germline, CDR1 LGHNA and CDR2 YSLEER. The CDR3 spans 15 residues. CDR3 DNA sequence: TGCGCCAGCAGCCAAACCGGGACAGGGGACTTGCCCCAGCATTTT. Translation gives CASSQTGTGDLPQHF.

This clonotype was counted only a few times. The chain uses TRBV4-3 and TRBJ2-1; no clear D. The CDR3 extends over 17 amino acids. From germline, CDR1 is LGHNA and CDR2 YSLEER. Trimming stripped 1 base from V and 9 bases from J, with 22 bases between. CDR3 in amino acids: CASSQVGAASPVGEQFF. In DNA form, the CDR3 reads TGCGCCAGCAGCCAAGTGGGTGCGGCTTCGCCAGTGGGTGAGCAGTTCTTC.

J is TRBJ2-4 and V is TRBV2; TRBD2 agrees at 8 bases. The trim removed 8 bases at V and 0 bases at J, leaving 12 bases unmatched. CDR1 is SNHLY and CDR2 is FYNNEI in the germline V gene. The CDR3 has 17 residues. The CDR3 reads CASLRWLAGVAKNIQYF. CDR3 bases: TGTGCCAGCCTGAGATGGCTAGCGGGTGTAGCCAAAAACATTCAGTACTTC. The complete variable domain, with remaining parts taken from reference TRBV2 and TRBJ2-4, reads EPEVTQTPSHQVTQMGQEVILRCVPISNHLYFYWYRQILGQKVEFLVSFYNNEISEKSEIFDDQFSVERPDGSNFTLKIRSTKLEDSAMYFCASLRWLAGVAKNIQYFGAGTRLSVL.

The J gene is TRBJ1-2, the V gene TRBV9; the match to TRBD1 covers 10 bases. The germline V gene encodes CDR1 SGDLS and CDR2 YYNGEE. This CDR3 is 16 amino acids long. With 2 bases clipped from V and 3 bases from J, the junction kept 7 bases outside the gene matches. This chain's CDR3 is CASSVQGTGADYGYTF. In nucleotides, the CDR3 is TGTGCCAGCAGCGTGCAAGGGACAGGGGCGGACTATGGCTACACCTTC.

This clonotype has just a few counts. The rearrangement links TRBV10-3 to TRBJ2-7; TRBD1 might be the D (8 bases). Trimming left V 0 bases short and J 13 bases short, with 22 bases between. The CDR3 length is 15 residues. Germline V lookup: CDR1 ENHRY, CDR2 SYGVKD. The CDR3 loop reads CAISESIRSGGQGYF. Written as DNA, the CDR3 is TGTGCCATCAGTGAGTCGATACGGTCGGGAGGACAGGGTTACTTC.

This clonotype was seen only a few times. CDR3 sequence (DNA): TGTGCCAGCTCACCCCCGCTGAGTAGCACAGATACGCAGTATTTT. It translates to CASSPPLSSTDTQYF. The V and J genes are TRBV18 and TRBJ2-3, with unresolved D. Per germline, CDR1 KGHSH and CDR2 LQKENI. The CDR3 loop spans 15 amino acids. The ends were cut back, 3 bases at V and 0 bases at J, with 10 bases in the middle. Using reference TRBV18 and TRBJ2-3 for the parts outside the CDR3, the full variable domain is NAGVMQNPRHLVRRRGQEARLRCSPMKGHSHVYWYRQLPEEGLKFMVYLQKENIIDESGMPKERFSAEFPKEGPSILRIQQVVRGDSAAYFCASSPPLSSTDTQYFGPGTRLTVL.

V usage is TRBV4-1 and J usage is TRBJ2-3, with TRBD2 as a possible D gene (5 bases). Germline CDR1 is MGHRA and CDR2 is YSYEKL. The CDR3 contains 13 residues. Trimming stripped 3 bases from V and 5 bases from J, with 9 bases between. DNA for the CDR3: TGCGCCAGCAGCCAGTCCCGGGGAGATACGCAGTATTTT. Residues: CASSQSRGDTQYF.

This sequence joins TRBV20-1 and TRBJ1-1; 12 bases are shared with TRBD1. CDR1 is DFQATT and CDR2 is SNEGSKA in the germline V gene (reference sequence). Unmatched junction bases numbered 15, after V lost 4 bases and J lost 0 bases. The CDR3 totals 19 residues. CDR3 amino acids: CSAIPSGTGGRRMNTEAFF. The CDR3 bases are TGCAGTGCTATTCCGTCCGGGACAGGGGGCCGCAGGATGAACACTGAAGCTTTCTTT.

This clonotype was recorded a few times. The chain is built from TRBV6-2 or TRBV6-3 and TRBJ1-5; tentative D call: TRBD1 (5 bases). This CDR3 contains 12 residues. V gave up 6 bases and J gave up 5 bases, with 8 bases separating them. Germline assignment: CDR1 MNHEY and CDR2 SVGEGT. The CDR3 DNA is TGTGCCAGCAGGAAGGGGTATCAGCCCCAGCATTTT. This sequence encodes CASRKGYQPQHF.

In the case of this clonotype: The junction differs from germline at one of its ends, possibly a read error. The gene calls are TRBV2 and TRBJ1-2; TRBD1 might be the D (6 bases). CDR1 is SNHLY and CDR2 is FYNNEI in the germline V gene. The length of the CDR3 is 17 residues. CDR3 bases: TGTGTCAGCAGTGAGAGGTGGGGGGCCATTTCCTTATATGGCTACACCTTC. Translating it yields CVSSERWGAISLYGYTF.

The chain combines TRBV9 with TRBJ2-5; the D gene is possibly TRBD2 (6 bases). In germline, CDR1 is SGDLS, CDR2 YYNGEE. The V end lost 2 bases, the J end lost 4 bases, and 18 bases lay between the germline ends. CDR3 length: 16 amino acids. For the CDR3, the DNA is TGTGCCAGCAGCGTTAACCCAGGAGGGGACGGAGAGACCCAGTACTTC. Residues: CASSVNPGGDGETQYF.

A few counts support this clonotype. The J gene is TRBJ2-1, the V gene TRBV9; 7 bases are shared with TRBD2. Germline V CDR1 and CDR2: SGDLS, YYNGEE. V shed 3 bases, J shed 2 bases, and the junction held 5 bases outside the gene matches. The CDR3 runs to 15 residues. CDR3 in amino acids: CASSASGKPYNEQFF. CDR3 in DNA: TGTGCCAGCAGCGCTAGCGGAAAACCCTACAATGAGCAGTTCTTC. Full variable domain (rest looked up from reference TRBV9 and TRBJ2-1): DSGVTQTPKHLITATGQRVTLRCSPRSGDLSVYWYQQSLDQGLQFLIQYYNGEERAKGNILERFSAQQFPDLHSELNLSSLELGDSALYFCASSASGKPYNEQFFGPGTRLTVL.

This clonotype occurred a few times. This rearrangement joins TRBV4-3 to TRBJ2-3; 7 bases line up with TRBD1. Germline trimming cut 4 bases from V and 1 base from J; bases unmatched to any gene: 5. The CDR3 is made up of 15 amino acids. Germline-derived CDR1 and CDR2 are LGHNA and YSLEER. CDR3 region: CASSPSGQGTDTQYF. DNA of the CDR3: TGCGCCAGCAGCCCCTCCGGACAGGGCACAGATACGCAGTATTTT.

The chain couples TRBV20-1 to TRBJ2-1; the D gene is possibly TRBD1 (6 bases). The CDR3 consists of 14 residues. Looked up from germline, CDR1 is DFQATT and CDR2 is SNEGSKA (reference sequence). Trimming shortened V by 5 bases and J by 8 bases, and 19 bases separated the two germline ends. The CDR3 region has the DNA TGCAGTGCTTTCGGGACACCCAGTGGGGATGAGCAGTTCTTC. This translates into CSAFGTPSGDEQFF.

The chain joins TRBV9 to TRBJ2-1; D possibly corresponds to TRBD2 (7 bases). Per the germline V gene, CDR1 is SGDLS and CDR2 is YYNGEE. This CDR3 is 13 amino acids long. V lost 6 bases and J lost 9, with 16 bases in between. As DNA, the CDR3 is TGTGCCAGCACAGAGGGGGGGGCCAGTGAGCAGTTCTTC. Its translation: CASTEGGASEQFF.

The CDR3 spells CASSPRIGRRAYNEQFF. The CDR3 region has the DNA TGTGCCAGCAGCCCCAGAATCGGGAGACGAGCCTACAATGAGCAGTTCTTC. The V gene is TRBV7-9, the J gene TRBJ2-1; tentatively, D is TRBD2 (6 bases). The CDR3 loop spans 17 amino acids. From germline, CDR1 is SEHNR and CDR2 FQNEAQ (reference sequence). V was trimmed by 5 bases and J by 2 bases, leaving 19 bases between them.

The rearrangement links TRBV27 to TRBJ2-1; 7 nucleotides align to TRBD1. V shed 7 bases, J shed 2 bases, and the junction held 8 bases outside the gene matches. The CDR3 has 15 amino acids. Germline V lookup: CDR1 MNHEY, CDR2 SMNVEV (reference sequence). The CDR3 nucleotides are TGTGCCAGCATCAACCGGGACAGTGCCTACAATGAGCAGTTCTTC. It codes for CASINRDSAYNEQFF.

This clonotype was counted a few times. The chain carries TRBV29-1 and TRBJ2-2; TRBD2 might be the D (5 bases). This CDR3 is 12 amino acids long. V lost 5 bases to trimming and J lost 13 bases, with 17 bases between them. Germline CDR1 and CDR2: SQVTM and ANQGSEA. CDR3 protein: CSVWGPGGVLFF. The CDR3 nucleotides read TGCAGCGTTTGGGGTCCCGGAGGAGTGCTGTTTTTT.

The chain carries TRBV11-2 and TRBJ2-7; D is possibly TRBD2 (6 bases). The V gene lost 5 bases and the J gene lost 3 bases, with 14 bases spanning the gap. The CDR3 contains 14 residues. CDR1 is SGHAT, CDR2 FQNNGV, per germline. The CDR3 region is CASSRAGHYYEQYF. The CDR3 DNA reads as TGTGCCAGCAGCCGAGCGGGCCACTACTACGAGCAGTACTTC.

The genes are TRBV9 and TRBJ2-7; D is undetermined. Germline CDR1 is SGDLS and CDR2 is YYNGEE. This CDR3 spans 15 amino acids. Deletions cut 0 bases from V and 3 bases from J, with 13 bases between. In DNA form, the CDR3 reads TGTGCCAGCAGCGTAGCAAACCCTAACTACTACGAGCAGTACTTC. As protein: CASSVANPNYYEQYF.